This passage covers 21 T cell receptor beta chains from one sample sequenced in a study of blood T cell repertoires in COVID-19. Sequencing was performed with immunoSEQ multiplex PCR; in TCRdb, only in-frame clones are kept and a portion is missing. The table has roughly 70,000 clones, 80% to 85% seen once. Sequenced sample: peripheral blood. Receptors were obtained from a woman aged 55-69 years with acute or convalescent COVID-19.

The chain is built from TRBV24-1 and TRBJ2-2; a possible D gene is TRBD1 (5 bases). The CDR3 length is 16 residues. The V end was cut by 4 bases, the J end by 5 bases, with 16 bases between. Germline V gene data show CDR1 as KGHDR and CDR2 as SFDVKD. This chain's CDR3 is CATSESRRGRTGELFF. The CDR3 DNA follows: TGTGCCACCAGTGAGAGTAGAAGGGGCAGAACCGGGGAGCTGTTTTTT.

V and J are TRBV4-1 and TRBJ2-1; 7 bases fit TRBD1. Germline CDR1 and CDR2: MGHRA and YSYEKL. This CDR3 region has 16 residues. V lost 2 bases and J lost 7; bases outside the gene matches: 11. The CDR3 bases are TGCGCCAGCAGCCAACCAGGGGGTACTCAGTTAAATGAGCAGTTCTTC. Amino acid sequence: CASSQPGGTQLNEQFF.

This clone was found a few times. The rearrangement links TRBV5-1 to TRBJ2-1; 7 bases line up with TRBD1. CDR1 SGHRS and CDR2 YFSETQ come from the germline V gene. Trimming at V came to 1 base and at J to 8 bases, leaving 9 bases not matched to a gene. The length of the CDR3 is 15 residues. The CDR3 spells CASSLPTRQGHEQFF. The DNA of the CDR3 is TGCGCCAGCAGCTTGCCTACACGACAGGGTCATGAGCAGTTCTTC.

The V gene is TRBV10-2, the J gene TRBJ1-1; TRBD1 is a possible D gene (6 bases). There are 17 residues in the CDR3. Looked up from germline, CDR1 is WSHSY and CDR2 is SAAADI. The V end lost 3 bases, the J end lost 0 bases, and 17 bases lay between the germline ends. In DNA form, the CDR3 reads TGCGCCAGCAGTGAAGGGAGGGGGGGCGGCTTGAACACTGAAGCTTTCTTT. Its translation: CASSEGRGGGLNTEAFF.

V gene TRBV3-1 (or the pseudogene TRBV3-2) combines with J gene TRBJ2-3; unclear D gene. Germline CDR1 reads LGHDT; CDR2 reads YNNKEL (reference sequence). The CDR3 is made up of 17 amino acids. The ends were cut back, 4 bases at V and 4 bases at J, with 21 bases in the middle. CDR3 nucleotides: TGTGCCAGCAGCCCTGTACCCGTCCTCTCTAAGCCAGATACGCAGTATTTT. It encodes CASSPVPVLSKPDTQYF.

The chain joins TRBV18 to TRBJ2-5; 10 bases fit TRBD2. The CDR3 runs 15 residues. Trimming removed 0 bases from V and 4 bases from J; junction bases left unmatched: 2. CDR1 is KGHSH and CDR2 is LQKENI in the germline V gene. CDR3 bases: TGTGCCAGCTCACCACCGCGACTAGCGGGAGAGACCCAGTACTTC. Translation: CASSPPRLAGETQYF.

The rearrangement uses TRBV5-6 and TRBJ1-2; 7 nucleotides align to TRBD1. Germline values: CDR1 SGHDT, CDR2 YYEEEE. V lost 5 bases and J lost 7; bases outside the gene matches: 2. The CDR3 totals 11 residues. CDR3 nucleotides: TGTGCCAGCAGATACAGGGGTGGCTACACCTTC. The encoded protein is CASRYRGGYTF.

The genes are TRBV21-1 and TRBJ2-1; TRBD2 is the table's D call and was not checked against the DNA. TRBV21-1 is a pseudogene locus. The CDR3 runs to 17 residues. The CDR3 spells CASSAGLAGCGINEQFF. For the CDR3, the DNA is TGTGCCAGCAGCGCGGGACTAGCGGGGTGCGGTATCAATGAGCAGTTCTTC.

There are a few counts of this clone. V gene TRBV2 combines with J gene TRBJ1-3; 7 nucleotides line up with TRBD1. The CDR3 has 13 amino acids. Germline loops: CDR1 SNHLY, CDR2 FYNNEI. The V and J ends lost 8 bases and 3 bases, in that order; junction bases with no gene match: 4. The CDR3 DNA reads TGTGCCAGCTGGGACAGAGATGGAAACACCATATATTTT. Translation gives CASWDRDGNTIYF. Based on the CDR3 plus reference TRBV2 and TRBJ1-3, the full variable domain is EPEVTQTPSHQVTQMGQEVILRCVPISNHLYFYWYRQILGQKVEFLVSFYNNEISEKSEIFDDQFSVERPDGSNFTLKIRSTKLEDSAMYFCASWDRDGNTIYFGEGSWLTVV.

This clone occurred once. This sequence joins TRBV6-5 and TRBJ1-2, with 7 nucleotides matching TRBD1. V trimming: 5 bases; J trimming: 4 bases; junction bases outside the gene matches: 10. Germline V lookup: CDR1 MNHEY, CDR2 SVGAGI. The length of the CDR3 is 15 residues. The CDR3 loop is CASSIRRDSSYGYTF. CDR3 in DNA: TGTGCCAGCAGTATACGCCGGGACAGTAGCTATGGCTACACCTTC.

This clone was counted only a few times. Written as DNA, the CDR3 is TGTGCCAGCAGCTCGTACCGGGGACAGGAGATAGAAAAACTGTTTTTT. Its protein product is CASSSYRGQEIEKLFF. The gene calls are TRBV5-4 and TRBJ1-4, with 8 nucleotides matching TRBD1. The CDR3 sequence is 16 residues long. Trimming cost V 3 bases and J 8 bases; bases outside gene matches: 12. The germline V gene has CDR1 SGHNT and CDR2 YYREEE (reference sequence).

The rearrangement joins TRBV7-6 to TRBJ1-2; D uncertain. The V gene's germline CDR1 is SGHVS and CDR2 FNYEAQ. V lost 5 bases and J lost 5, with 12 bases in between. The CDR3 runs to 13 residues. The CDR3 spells CASSPTPGYGYTF. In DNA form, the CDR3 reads TGTGCCAGCAGCCCAACCCCGGGTTATGGCTACACCTTC.

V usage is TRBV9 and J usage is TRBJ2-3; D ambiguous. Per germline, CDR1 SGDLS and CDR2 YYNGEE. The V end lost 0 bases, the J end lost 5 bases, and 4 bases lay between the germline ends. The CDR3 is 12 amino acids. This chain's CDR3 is CASSVDLDTQYF. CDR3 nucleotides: TGTGCCAGCAGCGTAGATCTAGATACGCAGTATTTT.

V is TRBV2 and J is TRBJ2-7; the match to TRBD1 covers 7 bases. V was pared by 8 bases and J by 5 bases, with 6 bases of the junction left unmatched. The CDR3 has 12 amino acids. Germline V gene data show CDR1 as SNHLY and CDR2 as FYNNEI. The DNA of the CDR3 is TGTGCCAGCGTCGGACAGGTTGACGAGCAGTACTTC. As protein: CASVGQVDEQYF.

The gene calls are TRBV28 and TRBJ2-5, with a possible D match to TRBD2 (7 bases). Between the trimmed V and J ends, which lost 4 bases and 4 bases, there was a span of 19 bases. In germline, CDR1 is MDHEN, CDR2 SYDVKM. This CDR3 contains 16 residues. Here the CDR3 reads CASSSWGGGGSETQYF. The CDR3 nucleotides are TGTGCCAGCAGTTCCTGGGGGGGCGGGGGATCAGAGACCCAGTACTTC.

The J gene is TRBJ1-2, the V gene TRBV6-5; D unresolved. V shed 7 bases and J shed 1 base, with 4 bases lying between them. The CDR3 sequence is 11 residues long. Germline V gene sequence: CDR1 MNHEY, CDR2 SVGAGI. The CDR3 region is CASNNNYGYTF. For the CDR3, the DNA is TGTGCCAGCAACAATAACTATGGCTACACCTTC.

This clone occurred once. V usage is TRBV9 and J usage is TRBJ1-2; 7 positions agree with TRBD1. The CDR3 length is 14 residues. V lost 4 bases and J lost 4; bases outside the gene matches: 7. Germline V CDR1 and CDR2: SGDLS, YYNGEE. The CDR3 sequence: CASSLGQVAYGYTF. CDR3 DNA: TGTGCCAGCAGCTTAGGACAGGTCGCCTATGGCTACACCTTC. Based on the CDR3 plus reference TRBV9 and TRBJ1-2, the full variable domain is DSGVTQTPKHLITATGQRVTLRCSPRSGDLSVYWYQQSLDQGLQFLIQYYNGEERAKGNILERFSAQQFPDLHSELNLSSLELGDSALYFCASSLGQVAYGYTFGSGTRLTVV.

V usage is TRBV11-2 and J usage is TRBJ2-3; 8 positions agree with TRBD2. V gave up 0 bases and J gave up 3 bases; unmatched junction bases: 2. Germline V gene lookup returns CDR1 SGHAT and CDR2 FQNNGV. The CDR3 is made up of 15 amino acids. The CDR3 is CASSLDPGGTDTQYF. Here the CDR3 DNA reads TGTGCCAGCAGCTTAGATCCGGGGGGGACAGATACGCAGTATTTT.

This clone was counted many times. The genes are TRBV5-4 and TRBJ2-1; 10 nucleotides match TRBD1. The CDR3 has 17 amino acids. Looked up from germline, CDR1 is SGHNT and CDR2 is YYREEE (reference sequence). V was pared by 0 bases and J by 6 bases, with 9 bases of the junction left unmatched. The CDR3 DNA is TGTGCCAGCAGCTTGGATGTGAGGGACAGGGGCGGCAATGAGCAGTTCTTC. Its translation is CASSLDVRDRGGNEQFF. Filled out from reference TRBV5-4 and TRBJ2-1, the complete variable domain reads ETGVTQSPTHLIKTRGQQVTLRCSSQSGHNTVSWYQQALGQGPQFIFQYYREEENGRGNFPPRFSGLQFPNYSSELNVNALELDDSALYLCASSLDVRDRGGNEQFFGPGTRLTVL.

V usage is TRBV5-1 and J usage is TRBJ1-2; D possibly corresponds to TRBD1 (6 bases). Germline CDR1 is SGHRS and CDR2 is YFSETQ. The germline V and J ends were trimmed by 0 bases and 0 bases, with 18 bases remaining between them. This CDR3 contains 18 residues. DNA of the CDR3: TGCGCCAGCAGCTTGGGACAGGAAAGTTCGTGGGCTAACTATGGCTACACCTTC. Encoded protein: CASSLGQESSWANYGYTF.

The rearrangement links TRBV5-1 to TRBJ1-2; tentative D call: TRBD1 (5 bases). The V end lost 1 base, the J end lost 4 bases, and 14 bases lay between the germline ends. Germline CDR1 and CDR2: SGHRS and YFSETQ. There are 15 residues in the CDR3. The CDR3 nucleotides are TGCGCCAGCAGCTTGACGGTTGGGGCTCCCTATGGCTACACCTTC. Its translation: CASSLTVGAPYGYTF.